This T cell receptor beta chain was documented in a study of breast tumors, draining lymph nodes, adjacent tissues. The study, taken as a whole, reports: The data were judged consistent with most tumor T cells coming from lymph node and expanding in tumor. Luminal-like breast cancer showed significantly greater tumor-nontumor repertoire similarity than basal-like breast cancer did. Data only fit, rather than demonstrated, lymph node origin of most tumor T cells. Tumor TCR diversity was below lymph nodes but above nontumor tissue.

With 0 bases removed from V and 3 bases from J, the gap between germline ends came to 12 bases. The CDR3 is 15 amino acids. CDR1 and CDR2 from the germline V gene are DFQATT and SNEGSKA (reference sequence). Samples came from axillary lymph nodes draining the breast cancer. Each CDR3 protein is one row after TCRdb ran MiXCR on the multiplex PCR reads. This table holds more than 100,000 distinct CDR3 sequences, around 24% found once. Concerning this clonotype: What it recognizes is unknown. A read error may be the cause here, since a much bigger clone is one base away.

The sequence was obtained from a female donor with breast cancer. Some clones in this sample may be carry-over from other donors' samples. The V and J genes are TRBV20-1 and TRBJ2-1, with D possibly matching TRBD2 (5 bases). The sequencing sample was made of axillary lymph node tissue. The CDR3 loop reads CSARDRLPIYNEQFF. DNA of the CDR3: TGCAGTGCTAGAGATCGACTACCCATCTACAATGAGCAGTTCTTC.